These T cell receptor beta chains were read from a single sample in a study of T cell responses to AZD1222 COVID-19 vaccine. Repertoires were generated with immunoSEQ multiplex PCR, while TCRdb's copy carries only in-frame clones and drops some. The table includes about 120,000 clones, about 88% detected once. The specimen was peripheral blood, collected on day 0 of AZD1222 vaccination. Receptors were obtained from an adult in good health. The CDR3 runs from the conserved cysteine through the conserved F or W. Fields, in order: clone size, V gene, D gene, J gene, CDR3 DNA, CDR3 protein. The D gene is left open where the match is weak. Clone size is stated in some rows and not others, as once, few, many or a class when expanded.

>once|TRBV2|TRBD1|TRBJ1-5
TGTGCCAGCAGTACGGACAGGGGCGTTAGCAATCAGCCCCAGCATTTT
CASSTDRGVSNQPQHF
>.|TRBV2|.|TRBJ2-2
TGTGCCAGCAGTGGGGGATACACCGGGGAGCTGTTTTTT
CASSGGYTGELFF
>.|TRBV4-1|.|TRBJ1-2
TGCGCCAGCAGCCAGAAGTCGGACCGCCCCTATGGCTACACCTTC
CASSQKSDRPYGYTF
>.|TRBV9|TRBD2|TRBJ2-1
TGTGCCAGCAGCGTTCTAGCGGGGGGATTGGATGAGCAGTTCTTC
CASSVLAGGLDEQFF
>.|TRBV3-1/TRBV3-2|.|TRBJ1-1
TGTGCCAGCAGCCAAGACCAGGCTGTTATTAGCACTGAAGCTTTCTTT
CASSQDQAVISTEAFF
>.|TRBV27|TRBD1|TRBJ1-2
TGTGCCAGCAGTTCGAATAACAGGGGGCCCGGATTTGGCTACACCTTC
CASSSNNRGPGFGYTF
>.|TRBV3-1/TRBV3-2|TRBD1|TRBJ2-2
TGTGCCAGCAGCCAATGGACAGGGGTTGTATCCGGGGAGCTGTTTTTT
CASSQWTGVVSGELFF
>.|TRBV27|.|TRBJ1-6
TGTGCCAGCAGTTTAGGGTGGGGAGGGGACTGGTCACCCCTCCACTTT
CASSLGWGGDWSPLHF
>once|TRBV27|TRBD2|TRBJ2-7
TGTGCCAGCAGTTCGCTTCTAGCGGGAGGGGTGTACGAGCAGTACTTC
CASSSLLAGGVYEQYF
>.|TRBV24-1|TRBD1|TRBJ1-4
TGTGCCACCAGTGACGCCGGACAGGGGCTGAATGAAAAACTGTTTTTT
CATSDAGQGLNEKLFF
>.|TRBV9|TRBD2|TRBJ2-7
TGTGCCAGCAGCGTACTAGCGGGAGGGAACGAGCAGTACTTC
CASSVLAGGNEQYF
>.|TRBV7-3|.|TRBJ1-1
TGTGCCAGCAGCTTAAAGGGGATTGGGACTGAAGCTTTCTTT
CASSLKGIGTEAFF
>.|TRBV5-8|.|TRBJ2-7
TGTGCCAGCAGCTTTACGGGGTTATCCTACGAGCAGTACTTC
CASSFTGLSYEQYF
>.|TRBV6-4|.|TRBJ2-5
TGTGTGGGCCCCCGGCAAGAGACCCAGTACTTC
CVGPRQETQYF
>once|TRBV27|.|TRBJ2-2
TGTGCCAGCAGTTGGGGGAACACCGGGGAGCTGTTTTTT
CASSWGNTGELFF
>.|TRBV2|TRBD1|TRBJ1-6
TGTGCCAGCAGCGTAGGACTAGTTCGACAGGGGAGGACCCTCCACTTT
CASSVGLVRQGRTLHF
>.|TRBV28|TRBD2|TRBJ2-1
TGTGCCAGCAGTTTACTGACTAGCGGGAGCGCCAATGAGCAGTTCTTC
CASSLLTSGSANEQFF
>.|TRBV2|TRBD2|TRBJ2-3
TGTGCCAGCAGTGGGGGGACTAGCGGGACGGTTAACCCAGATACGCAGTATTTT
CASSGGTSGTVNPDTQYF
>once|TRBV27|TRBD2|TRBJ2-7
TGTGCCAGCAGTTTGGGAGGGAAGGGTTGGTACGAGCAGTACTTC
CASSLGGKGWYEQYF
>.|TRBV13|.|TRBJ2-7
TGTGCCAGCAGCTTAGGGGACAACAACGAGCAGTACTTC
CASSLGDNNEQYF
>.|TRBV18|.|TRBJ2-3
TGTGCCAGCTCACCAGACGTCGCTCGGCGAGATACGCAGTATTTT
CASSPDVARRDTQYF
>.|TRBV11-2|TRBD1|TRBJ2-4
TGTGCCAGCAGCTTAGGTCCCGGGACAGGGTACTCAGGAAACATTCAGTACTTC
CASSLGPGTGYSGNIQYF
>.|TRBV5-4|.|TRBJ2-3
TGTGCCAGCAGCTTCTCGGGAACTGCACAAGATACGCAGTATTTT
CASSFSGTAQDTQYF
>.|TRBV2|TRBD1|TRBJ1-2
TGTGCCAGCAGTCTCAGGACAGGGGGGATGGATGGCTACACCTTC
CASSLRTGGMDGYTF
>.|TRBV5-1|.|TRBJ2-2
TGCGCCAGCAGCATGGGGGGTACCGGGGAGCTGTTTTTT
CASSMGGTGELFF
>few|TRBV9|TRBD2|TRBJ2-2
TGTGCCAGCAGCGTATCTAGCGGGAGAGGGACCGGGGAGCTGTTTTTT
CASSVSSGRGTGELFF
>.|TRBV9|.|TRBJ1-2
TGTGCCAGCAGCGTAGCTCCTGGGAGGGGAGGTAACTATGGCTACACCTTC
CASSVAPGRGGNYGYTF
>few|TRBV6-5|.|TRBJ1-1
TGTGCCAGCAGAAGTACAGGGAACACTGAAGCTTTCTTT
CASRSTGNTEAFF